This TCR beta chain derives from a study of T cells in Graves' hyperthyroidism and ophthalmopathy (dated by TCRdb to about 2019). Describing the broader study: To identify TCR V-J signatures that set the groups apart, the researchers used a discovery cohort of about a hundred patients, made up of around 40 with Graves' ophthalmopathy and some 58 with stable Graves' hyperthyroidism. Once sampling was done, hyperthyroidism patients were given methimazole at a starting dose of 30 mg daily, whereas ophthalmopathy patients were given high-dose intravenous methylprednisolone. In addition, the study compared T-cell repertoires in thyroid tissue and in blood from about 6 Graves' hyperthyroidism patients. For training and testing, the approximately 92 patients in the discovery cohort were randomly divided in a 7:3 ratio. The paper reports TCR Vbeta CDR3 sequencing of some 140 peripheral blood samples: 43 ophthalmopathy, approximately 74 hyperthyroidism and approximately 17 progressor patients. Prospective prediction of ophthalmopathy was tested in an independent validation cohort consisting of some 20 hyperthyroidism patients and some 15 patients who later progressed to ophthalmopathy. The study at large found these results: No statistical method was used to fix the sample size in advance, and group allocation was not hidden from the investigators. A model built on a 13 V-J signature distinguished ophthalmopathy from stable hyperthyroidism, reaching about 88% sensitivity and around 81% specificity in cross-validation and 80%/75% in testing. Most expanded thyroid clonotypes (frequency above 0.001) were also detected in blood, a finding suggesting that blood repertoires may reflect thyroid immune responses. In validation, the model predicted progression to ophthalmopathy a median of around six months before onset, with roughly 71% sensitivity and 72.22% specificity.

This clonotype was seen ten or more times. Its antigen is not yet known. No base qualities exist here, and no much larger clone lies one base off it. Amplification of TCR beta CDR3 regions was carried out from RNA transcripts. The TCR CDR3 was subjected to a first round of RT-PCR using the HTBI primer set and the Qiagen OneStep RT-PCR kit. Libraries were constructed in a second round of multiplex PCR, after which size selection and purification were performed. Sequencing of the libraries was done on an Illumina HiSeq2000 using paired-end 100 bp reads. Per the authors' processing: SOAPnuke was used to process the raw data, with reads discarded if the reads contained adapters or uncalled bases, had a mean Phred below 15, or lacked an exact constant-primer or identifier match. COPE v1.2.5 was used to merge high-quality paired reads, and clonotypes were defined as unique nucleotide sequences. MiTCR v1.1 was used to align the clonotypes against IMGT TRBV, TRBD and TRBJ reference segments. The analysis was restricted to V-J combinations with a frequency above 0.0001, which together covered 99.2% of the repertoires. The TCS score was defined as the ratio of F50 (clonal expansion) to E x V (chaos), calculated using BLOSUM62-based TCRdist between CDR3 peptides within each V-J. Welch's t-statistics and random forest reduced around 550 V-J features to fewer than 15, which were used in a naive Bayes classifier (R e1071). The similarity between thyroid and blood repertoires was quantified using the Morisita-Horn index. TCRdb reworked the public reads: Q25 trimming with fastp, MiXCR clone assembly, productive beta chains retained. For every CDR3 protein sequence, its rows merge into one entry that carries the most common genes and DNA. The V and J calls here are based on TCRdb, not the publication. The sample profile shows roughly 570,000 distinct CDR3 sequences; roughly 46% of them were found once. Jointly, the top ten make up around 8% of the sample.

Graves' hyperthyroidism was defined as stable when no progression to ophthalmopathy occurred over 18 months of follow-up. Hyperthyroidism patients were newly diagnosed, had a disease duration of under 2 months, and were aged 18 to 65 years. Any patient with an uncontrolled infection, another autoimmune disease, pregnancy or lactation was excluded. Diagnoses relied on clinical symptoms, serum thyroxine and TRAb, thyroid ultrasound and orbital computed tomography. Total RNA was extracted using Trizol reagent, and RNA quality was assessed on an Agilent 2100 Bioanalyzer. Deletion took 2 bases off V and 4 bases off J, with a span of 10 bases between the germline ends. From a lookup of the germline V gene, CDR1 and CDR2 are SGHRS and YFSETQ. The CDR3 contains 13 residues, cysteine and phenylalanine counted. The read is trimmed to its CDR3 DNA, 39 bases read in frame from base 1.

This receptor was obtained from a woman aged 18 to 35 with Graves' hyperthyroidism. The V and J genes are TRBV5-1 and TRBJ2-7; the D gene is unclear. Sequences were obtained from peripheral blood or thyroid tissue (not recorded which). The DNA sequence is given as TGCGCCAGCAGCTTTCAGGAAGCATACGAGCAGTACTTC. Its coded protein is CASSFQEAYEQYF.